Following are 18 T cell receptor beta chains from one sample sequenced in a study of glioma-infiltrating T cells after dendritic cell vaccination. Profiling relied on immunoSEQ multiplex PCR, and the TCRdb table lists in-frame clones only, not all of them. The sample records 45,000 to 55,000 clones, 85% to 90% being singletons. This specimen was blood, taken before dendritic cell vaccination. These receptors were taken from a human donor with glioblastoma.

This chain links TRBV7-2 with TRBJ2-7; the D gene is possibly TRBD2 (5 bases). The CDR3 sequence is 11 residues long. CDR1 is SGHTA, CDR2 FQGNSA, per germline. The germline V and J ends were trimmed by 3 bases and 5 bases, with 5 bases remaining between them. CDR3 residues: CASSLRDEQYF. The DNA for the CDR3 is TGTGCCAGCAGCTTGAGGGACGAGCAGTACTTC.

The V call is TRBV5-6, the J call TRBJ2-7; D remains ambiguous. Per the germline V gene, CDR1 is SGHDT and CDR2 is YYEEEE. CDR3 length: 13 amino acids. Trimming cost V 0 bases and J 4 bases, with 8 bases left between them. The CDR3 sequence is CASSLAVDYEQYF. CDR3 nucleotides: TGTGCCAGCAGCTTGGCAGTTGATTACGAGCAGTACTTC. The full variable domain, its missing parts supplied by reference TRBV5-6 and TRBJ2-7, is DAGVTQSPTHLIKTRGQQVTLRCSPKSGHDTVSWYQQALGQGPQFIFQYYEEEERQRGNFPDRFSGHQFPNYSSELNVNALLLGDSALYLCASSLAVDYEQYFGPGTRLTVT.

This clone was recorded once. The rearrangement joins TRBV29-1 to TRBJ2-5; 10 positions match TRBD1. Germline lookup yields CDR1 SQVTM and CDR2 ANQGSEA. The CDR3 consists of 13 residues. V lost 6 bases, J lost 4 bases, and 5 bases stayed unmatched. The CDR3 loop is CSVGQGEGETQYF. The CDR3 DNA follows: TGCAGCGTAGGACAGGGGGAGGGAGAGACCCAGTACTTC.

This chain joins TRBV19 and TRBJ2-7; 7 bases agree with TRBD1. The ends lost 6 bases at V and 7 bases at J; junction bases unmatched: 9. The V gene's germline CDR1 is LNHDA and CDR2 SQIVND (reference sequence). This CDR3 has 13 amino acids. In DNA, the CDR3 is TGTGCCAGTAGCAAGACAGGGCAGGTGGAGCAGTACTTC. Protein: CASSKTGQVEQYF.

The chain carries TRBV27 and TRBJ2-1; the D gene is possibly TRBD2 (7 bases). With 8 bases removed from V and 6 bases from J, the gap between germline ends came to 20 bases. The germline V gene encodes CDR1 MNHEY and CDR2 SMNVEV (reference sequence). This CDR3 comprises 15 residues. The CDR3 reads CASLIYAGASNEQFF. The CDR3 nucleotides are TGTGCCAGCCTAATATATGCGGGGGCCTCCAATGAGCAGTTCTTC.

The V and J genes are TRBV19 and TRBJ1-5; TRBD1 matches at 10 bases. The CDR3 contains 15 residues. Germline lookup yields CDR1 LNHDA and CDR2 SQIVND (reference sequence). Trimming at V came to 4 bases and at J to 1 base, leaving 1 base not matched to a gene. The CDR3 protein is CASSTDRGSNQPQHF. CDR3 bases: TGTGCCAGTAGTACGGACAGGGGGAGCAATCAGCCCCAGCATTTT.

The V gene is TRBV30, the J gene TRBJ2-5; no reliable D call. Germline lookup yields CDR1 GTSNPN and CDR2 SVGIG (reference sequence). The CDR3 runs 12 residues. Trimming took off 3 bases at V and 0 bases at J, with 5 bases between the two ends. CDR3 sequence: CAWSENQETQYF. Written as DNA, the CDR3 is TGTGCCTGGAGCGAGAACCAAGAGACCCAGTACTTC.

The V gene is TRBV19, the J gene TRBJ1-1; D may be TRBD1 (5 bases). The germline gives CDR1 LNHDA, CDR2 SQIVND (reference sequence). The V end was cut by 7 bases, the J end by 1 base, with 13 bases between. The CDR3 sequence is 14 residues long. The DNA of the CDR3 is TGTGCCAGTATCTTGCAGGGATCGAACACTGAAGCTTTCTTT. Protein sequence: CASILQGSNTEAFF.

The chain carries TRBV21-1 and TRBJ1-2; the table's TRBD1 call for D was not verified on the DNA. TRBV21-1 is given as a pseudogene. The CDR3 is made up of 16 amino acids. Here the CDR3 DNA reads TGTGCCAGCAGCAAAGGCCCAGGGGGCGCTTACTATGGCTACACCTTC. Translating gives CASSKGPGGAYYGYTF.

V usage is TRBV15 and J usage is TRBJ2-2, with D possibly being TRBD2 (6 bases). Germline CDR1 and CDR2: LNHNV and YYDKDF (reference sequence). The CDR3 loop spans 16 amino acids. V dropped 3 bases and J dropped 7 bases, with 18 bases sitting between them. The CDR3 loop is CATSSARGGKDGELFF. For the CDR3, the DNA is TGTGCCACCAGCAGCGCTAGGGGAGGCAAGGACGGGGAGCTGTTTTTT.

The chain has TRBV7-9 and TRBJ1-6; 8 nucleotides agree with TRBD1. The CDR3 covers 17 residues. Germline CDR1 is SEHNR and CDR2 is FQNEAQ (reference sequence). With V trimmed by 5 bases and J by 9 bases, 15 bases remained unmatched. CDR3 region: CASSPLRTGKNSSPLHF. The CDR3 nucleotides are TGTGCCAGCAGCCCTCTCCGGACAGGGAAGAACAGTTCACCCCTCCACTTT.

The chain joins TRBV9 to TRBJ2-3; D is unclear. Deletions cut 4 bases from V and 1 base from J, with 7 bases between. Per the germline V gene, CDR1 is SGDLS and CDR2 is YYNGEE. The CDR3 length is 13 residues. The CDR3 DNA sequence: TGTGCCAGCAGCAAACCAGGCACAGATACGCAGTATTTT. Its translation is CASSKPGTDTQYF.

V gene TRBV7-9 combines with J gene TRBJ2-1; 7 positions match TRBD1. The CDR3 totals 14 residues. Per the germline V gene, CDR1 is SEHNR and CDR2 is FQNEAQ (reference sequence). V shed 5 bases and J 5 bases; nucleotides not matched to a gene: 6. The CDR3 spells CASSPGTVNNEQFF. Here the CDR3 DNA reads TGTGCCAGCAGCCCTGGGACAGTTAACAATGAGCAGTTCTTC.

This chain links TRBV7-2 with TRBJ1-2, with 7 bases matching TRBD1. The CDR3 spans 17 residues. Losses at the gene ends were 1 base for V and 2 bases for J; bases not matched to a gene: 10. Germline-derived CDR1 and CDR2 are SGHTA and FQGNSA. This CDR3 is CASSLEAGGTLNYGYTF. The CDR3 DNA reads TGTGCCAGCAGCTTAGAGGCAGGGGGGACCTTGAACTATGGCTACACCTTC.

V is TRBV5-1 and J is TRBJ2-1; tentatively, D is TRBD1 (5 bases). From germline, CDR1 is SGHRS and CDR2 YFSETQ. Trimming shortened V by 1 base and J by 9 bases, and 11 bases separated the two germline ends. The CDR3 has 13 amino acids. The CDR3 DNA is TGCGCCAGCAGCTTGTCCAGGGTCGGTGAGCAGTTCTTC. Its protein product is CASSLSRVGEQFF. Looking up the rest from reference TRBV5-1 and TRBJ2-1 gives the full variable domain: KAGVTQTPRYLIKTRGQQVTLSCSPISGHRSVSWYQQTPGQGLQFLFEYFSETQRNKGNFPGRFSGRQFSNSRSEMNVSTLELGDSALYLCASSLSRVGEQFFGPGTRLTVL.

The sample holds one count of this clone. The chain couples TRBV4-2 to TRBJ2-2; D perhaps matches TRBD2 (5 bases). The V and J ends lost 4 bases and 2 bases respectively, with 17 bases between them. From germline, CDR1 is LGHNA and CDR2 YNFKEQ. This CDR3 is built from 17 residues. CDR3 sequence (DNA): TGTGCCAGCAGCCTAACGCCCCCGGGGTACAACACCGGGGAGCTGTTTTTT. Protein: CASSLTPPGYNTGELFF.

V and J are TRBV19 and TRBJ1-4, with 11 bases aligning to TRBD1. V gave up 3 bases and J gave up 7 bases; unmatched junction bases: 1. CDR3 length: 14 amino acids. CDR1 is LNHDA and CDR2 is SQIVND in the germline V gene (reference sequence). Written as DNA, the CDR3 is TGTGCCAGTAGTATCGGGACAGGGGGTGAAAAACTGTTTTTT. It codes for CASSIGTGGEKLFF.

The V and J genes are TRBV7-3 and TRBJ2-5; TRBD1 aligns across 7 bases. CDR3 length: 15 amino acids. Trimming cost V 5 bases and J 5 bases; bases outside gene matches: 11. Germline V lookup: CDR1 SGHTA, CDR2 FQGTGA. CDR3: CASSPYNRGVETQYF. CDR3 coding DNA: TGTGCCAGCAGCCCTTATAACAGGGGAGTCGAGACCCAGTACTTC.